Presented here are 8 T cell receptor beta chains from one specimen sequenced in a study of T cells in Graves' hyperthyroidism and ophthalmopathy. Using RNA transcripts as the source, TCR beta CDR3 regions were amplified. First-round RT-PCR targeting the TCR CDR3 was performed with the HTBI primer set. One entry per CDR3 protein results from TCRdb running MiXCR on the multiplex PCR reads. This repertoire shows roughly 660,000 distinct CDR3 sequences, 15% to 20% found once; its top ten account for roughly a sixth. The specimen was blood. Receptor source: a man between 45 and 60 years old with Graves' hyperthyroidism.

This clonotype appeared a few times. CDR3 bases: TGCGCCAGCAGCGCCTCTGTTACTGGCTCTGGGGCCAACGTCCTGACTTTC. Residues: CASSASVTGSGANVLTF. The chain recombines TRBV10-1 with TRBJ2-6; D is undetermined. Germline V gives CDR1 WNHNN, CDR2 SYGVQD (reference sequence). The CDR3 consists of 17 residues. Between the trimmed V and J ends, which lost 6 bases and 0 bases, there was a span of 15 bases.

Concerning this clonotype itself: An end of the junction does not agree with germline; a read error may underlie this. The chain links TRBV30 to TRBJ2-7, with no clear D. Germline CDR1 and CDR2: GTSNPN and SVGIG (reference sequence). The CDR3 covers 11 residues. The CDR3 region has the DNA TGTGCCAGGATCGACTCCTACGGGCAGTACTTC. It encodes CARIDSYGQYF.

Concerning this clonotype: A much more abundant neighbour one base away suggests this may be a read error. V is TRBV7-9 and J is TRBJ1-6; no definite D call. Trimming cost V 7 bases and J 0 bases, with 7 bases left between them. Germline loops: CDR1 SEHNR, CDR2 FQNEAQ (reference sequence). This CDR3 is built from 14 residues. For the CDR3, the DNA is TGTGCCAGCAAGGAGAGCTCCTATAATTCACCCCTCCACTTT. Protein product: CASKESSYNSPLHF.

This clonotype has more than one count but fewer than ten. V gene TRBV4-3 combines with J gene TRBJ1-5, with 7 positions matching TRBD1. The CDR3 is made up of 16 amino acids. CDR1 and CDR2 (germline): LGHNA, YSLEER. J lost 0 bases, V lost 4 bases, and 6 bases had no gene match. The CDR3 nucleotides are TGCGCCAGCAGCCTCACCGGGACAGATAGCAATCAGCCCCAGCATTTT. This codes for CASSLTGTDSNQPQHF.

This clonotype was found a few times. This chain joins TRBV29-1 and TRBJ2-7, with 9 bases fitting TRBD1. This CDR3 comprises 13 residues. V lost 6 bases and J lost 0; bases outside the gene matches: 3. The germline V gene encodes CDR1 SQVTM and CDR2 ANQGSEA. DNA of the CDR3: TGCAGCGTAGGGGACAGGGTCTCCTACGAGCAGTACTTC. As protein: CSVGDRVSYEQYF.

This clonotype was picked up many times. The chain employs TRBV6-2 or TRBV6-3 and TRBJ2-7, with 7 bases aligning to TRBD2. Per germline, CDR1 MNHEY and CDR2 SVGEGT. The ends lost 8 bases at V and 3 bases at J; junction bases unmatched: 7. This CDR3 is built from 13 residues. The CDR3 nucleotides read TGTGCCAGCGGTGCGGGAGCATACTACGAGCAGTACTTC. Translating it yields CASGAGAYYEQYF.

The V gene is TRBV20-1, the J gene TRBJ2-7, with a tentative D call TRBD1 (5 bases). CDR1 and CDR2 from the germline V gene are DFQATT and SNEGSKA (reference sequence). This CDR3 is 16 amino acids long. V shed 0 bases and J shed 6 bases, with 21 bases lying between them. The CDR3 DNA is TGCAGTGCTAGAGATAGATGGAGACAGTCCTCTAGCGAGCAGTACTTC. Amino acids: CSARDRWRQSSSEQYF.

This clonotype was detected only a few times. The rearrangement links TRBV27 to TRBJ2-1, with 8 bases that match TRBD2. V was pared by 6 bases and J by 1 base, with 8 bases of the junction left unmatched. The CDR3 runs to 16 residues. Per germline, CDR1 MNHEY and CDR2 SMNVEV (reference sequence). The chain's CDR3 is CASRMEPGGSYNEQFF. The CDR3 DNA follows: TGTGCCAGCAGGATGGAACCGGGGGGGTCCTACAATGAGCAGTTCTTC.